This section outlines one T cell receptor (beta chain) sequence together with its context. Germline assignment: CDR1 MDHEN and CDR2 SYDVKM. The CDR3 runs 14 residues. Trimming left V 5 bases short and J 1 base short, with 9 bases between. TCRdb's table, derived via immunoSEQ multiplex PCR, lists solely in-frame clones and lacks some. The sample carries around 220,000 clones, 82% recorded once. The sample belongs to a study of blood T cell repertoires in COVID-19. Study-level background: T cells, B-cell-depleted T cells, or PBMCs provided the cDNA or gDNA that served as material.

This sequence was found in an elderly woman with active or convalescent COVID-19. The chain carries TRBV28 and TRBJ1-5; tentatively, D is TRBD1 (5 bases). The sequencing sample was made of peripheral blood. The CDR3 protein is CASSGGGSNQPQHF. CDR3 DNA: TGTGCCAGCAGTGGGGGGGGAAGCAATCAGCCCCAGCATTTT.